This T cell receptor (beta chain) derives from a study of T cell repertoires in aging, cancer and after chemotherapy. Whole-study context: Donor ages fell into six groups from 30 or younger up to 70 or older.

Germline V lookup: CDR1 MNHEY, CDR2 SVGAGI. This CDR3 is 15 amino acids long. V was clipped by 4 bases and J by 6 bases; unmatched bases: 9. Study-wide results and caveats: Age-matched healthy donors had significantly more diverse, less clonal blood TCR repertoires than untreated cancer patients. Median generation probability rose over the chemotherapy interval in each cancer cohort, suggesting rebound thymic output.

TCR beta rearrangements were amplified from peripheral blood genomic DNA. A mixed TRB-A/B primer pool amplified rearranged TRB by multiplex touch-down PCR. TCRdb recomputed calls from the multiplex PCR reads with MiXCR, one row per CDR3 protein. Here the sample spans around 15,000 distinct CDR3 sequences, about 46% being singletons. Note on this clonotype: Its antigen is still unknown.

Sequencing was performed on blood. The chain is built from TRBV6-5 and TRBJ2-1, with 7 bases lining up with TRBD2. The clonotype originates from a human donor in good health. CDR3 in amino acids: CASSSRDYTINEQFF. For the CDR3, the DNA is TGTGCCAGCAGTTCCCGGGACTATACAATCAATGAGCAGTTCTTC.